This entry lists 20 T cell receptor beta chains sequenced from one sample in a study of T cell repertoires in cytomegalovirus infection. TCRdb re-analysed the reads in MiXCR, keeping a single row per CDR3 protein. The sample records over 300,000 distinct CDR3 sequences, roughly 15% being singletons. The sample taken for sequencing was PBMCs. The source is a human donor in good health (CMV status not recorded). Some clones in this sample may be carry-over from other donors' samples.

This clonotype has at least ten counts. The J gene is TRBJ2-7, the V gene TRBV7-9; D may be TRBD2 (6 bases). Trimming took off 1 base at V and 3 bases at J, with 13 bases between the two ends. There are 15 residues in the CDR3. Germline-derived CDR1 and CDR2 are SEHNR and FQNEAQ (reference sequence). The CDR3 coding sequence is TGTGCCAGCAGCTTAGACGGCGGGGAGGTCTACGAGCAGTACTTC. This gives the protein CASSLDGGEVYEQYF.

This clonotype was counted only a few times. The V and J genes are TRBV20-1 and TRBJ1-1; 11 bases agree with TRBD1. Trimming at V came to 0 bases and at J to 3 bases, leaving 18 bases not matched to a gene. CDR1 is DFQATT, CDR2 SNEGSKA, per germline (reference sequence). The CDR3 is 20 amino acids. The CDR3 DNA sequence: TGCAGTGCTAGAGATCCCAAAAGCGGGACAGGGGGTAGATTTGACACTGAAGCTTTCTTT. It specifies CSARDPKSGTGGRFDTEAFF.

There are many counts of this clonotype. The V gene is TRBV28, the J gene TRBJ1-1; 8 bases match TRBD1. With V trimmed by 6 bases and J by 1 base, 4 bases remained unmatched. The germline V gene encodes CDR1 MDHEN and CDR2 SYDVKM. There are 14 residues in the CDR3. CDR3 sequence reads: CASRQGGTNTEAFF. DNA of the CDR3: TGTGCCAGCAGACAGGGGGGTACGAACACTGAAGCTTTCTTT.

The chain carries TRBV4-1 and TRBJ1-5; D not certain. Germline values: CDR1 MGHRA, CDR2 YSYEKL. Trimming stripped 1 base from V and 3 bases from J, with 7 bases between. This CDR3 contains 14 residues. CDR3 region: CASSQVQLNQPQHF. In DNA, the CDR3 is TGCGCCAGCAGCCAAGTCCAGCTCAATCAGCCCCAGCATTTT.

The table lists this clonotype with many counts. The chain uses TRBV28 and TRBJ1-4, with 9 bases matching TRBD1. The CDR3 sequence is 15 residues long. V was pared by 8 bases and J by 10 bases, with 14 bases of the junction left unmatched. Germline-derived CDR1 and CDR2 are MDHEN and SYDVKM. The CDR3 spells CASSNSGTGIGKLFF. CDR3 DNA: TGTGCCAGCTCTAACTCCGGGACAGGGATTGGAAAACTGTTTTTT. The complete variable domain, with remaining parts taken from reference TRBV28 and TRBJ1-4, reads DVKVTQSSRYLVKRTGEKVFLECVQDMDHENMFWYRQDPGLGLRLIYFSYDVKMKEKGDIPEGYSVSREKKERFSLILESASTNQTSMYLCASSNSGTGIGKLFFGSGTQLSVL.

The table lists this clonotype with a few counts. The chain has TRBV4-1 and TRBJ2-1; 8 nucleotides align to TRBD1. This CDR3 has 15 residues. J lost 9 bases, V lost 0 bases, and 7 bases had no gene match. Germline V gives CDR1 MGHRA, CDR2 YSYEKL. The CDR3 protein is CASSQDPGTGGEQFF. CDR3 nucleotides: TGCGCCAGCAGCCAAGATCCTGGAACAGGGGGTGAGCAGTTCTTC.

This clonotype was observed a handful of times. The genes are TRBV6-2 or TRBV6-3 and TRBJ2-2; TRBD1 agrees at 8 bases. With V trimmed by 5 bases and J by 1 base, 6 bases remained unmatched. The CDR3 consists of 16 residues. Germline values: CDR1 MNHEY, CDR2 SVGEGT. The CDR3 DNA follows: TGTGCCAGCAGTACCCTGACAGGGGTGAACACCGGGGAGCTGTTTTTT. This codes for CASSTLTGVNTGELFF.

J is TRBJ1-2 and V is TRBV12-3 or TRBV12-4, with a tentative D call TRBD1 (5 bases). V gave up 1 base and J gave up 4 bases, with 10 bases separating them. CDR3 length: 14 residues. CDR3 region: CASSLVSGSYGYTF. CDR3 coding DNA: TGTGCCAGCAGTTTAGTGTCAGGGTCCTATGGCTACACCTTC.

This clonotype showed up just a few times. A read error may account for a junction end that differs from germline. V usage is TRBV4-1 and J usage is TRBJ2-1, with 11 bases fitting TRBD2. Per germline, CDR1 MGHRA and CDR2 YSYEKL. The CDR3 is 17 residues long. In DNA, the CDR3 is TGTGCCAGCAGCCAACTAGCGGGGGTTAAAGAGCGCAATGAGCAGTTCTTC. It specifies CASSQLAGVKERNEQFF.

The chain combines TRBV7-9 with TRBJ2-1, with D possibly TRBD1 on 6 matching bases. CDR3 length: 13 residues. Trimming cost V 2 bases and J 10 bases, with 12 bases left between them. Germline values: CDR1 SEHNR, CDR2 FQNEAQ (reference sequence). The CDR3 reads CASSLSRDTEQFF. Written as DNA, the CDR3 is TGTGCCAGCAGCTTATCTCGGGACACCGAGCAGTTCTTC. The full variable domain, in which reference TRBV7-9 and TRBJ2-1 provide the parts outside the CDR3, is DTGVSQNPRHKITKRGQNVTFRCDPISEHNRLYWYRQTLGQGPEFLTYFQNEAQLEKSRLLSDRFSAERPKGSFSTLEIQRTEQGDSAMYLCASSLSRDTEQFFGPGTRLTVL.

This clonotype was picked up one time. The chain links TRBV20-1 to TRBJ2-1, with 9 bases fitting TRBD2. The germline V gene encodes CDR1 DFQATT and CDR2 SNEGSKA (reference sequence). V lost 6 bases and J lost 10; bases outside the gene matches: 19. This CDR3 is built from 16 residues. CDR3 region: CSAREPGGRGGREQFF. The CDR3 DNA follows: TGCAGTGCCCGGGAGCCGGGGGGGCGGGGGGGCCGAGAGCAGTTCTTC.

Notes on this clonotype: A much larger clone is a single base away; this may be a read error. The chain links TRBV11-3 to TRBJ1-1, with 8 positions matching TRBD1. Germline values: CDR1 SGHNT, CDR2 YENEEA. The CDR3 sequence is 15 residues long. The CDR3 DNA is TGTGCCAGCAGCCCCGGACAGGGTGCAGATACTGGAGCTTTCTTT. As protein: CASSPGQGADTGAFF.

The rearrangement links TRBV28 to TRBJ2-7; D is perhaps TRBD1 (6 bases). The CDR3 is 16 amino acids. V lost 3 bases to trimming and J lost 7 bases, with 22 bases between them. Germline V gene data show CDR1 as MDHEN and CDR2 as SYDVKM. CDR3 protein: CASSFQGRGIFVEQYF. Here the CDR3 DNA reads TGTGCCAGCAGTTTTCAGGGCAGGGGTATCTTTGTGGAGCAGTACTTC.

V usage is TRBV7-6 and J usage is TRBJ1-1; D gene ambiguous. The germline gives CDR1 SGHVS, CDR2 FNYEAQ. The V gene lost 5 bases and the J gene lost 8 bases, with 12 bases spanning the gap. The CDR3 is 12 amino acids. The CDR3 sequence is CASSRPPEEAFF. The CDR3 DNA follows: TGTGCCAGCAGCCGTCCGCCAGAAGAAGCTTTCTTT.

The V call is TRBV20-1, the J call TRBJ1-5; 7 nucleotides align to TRBD1. The V segment lost 5 bases and the J segment 6 bases; nucleotides outside the gene matches: 7. The CDR3 runs 13 residues. CDR1 and CDR2 (germline): DFQATT, SNEGSKA (reference sequence). CDR3 DNA: TGCAGTGCTTACGACAGGGAAAGTCAGCCCCAGCATTTT. This codes for CSAYDRESQPQHF.

This clonotype was seen ten or more times. The gene calls are TRBV7-9 and TRBJ2-5; 11 nucleotides line up with TRBD2. The CDR3 extends over 16 amino acids. V gave up 3 bases and J gave up 2 bases; unmatched junction bases: 5. Per germline, CDR1 SEHNR and CDR2 FQNEAQ (reference sequence). The CDR3 DNA reads as TGTGCCAGCAGCTTCGGACTAGCGGGTGTACAAGAGACCCAGTACTTC. Protein: CASSFGLAGVQETQYF.

This clonotype was detected a few times. J is TRBJ2-7 and V is TRBV20-1; D may match TRBD1 or TRBD2 (7 bases each). This CDR3 comprises 14 residues. Germline-derived CDR1 and CDR2 are DFQATT and SNEGSKA (reference sequence). V lost 3 bases to trimming and J lost 1 base, with 13 bases between them. DNA of the CDR3: TGCAGTGCTAGGAGGGAGGGGGCATCCTACGAGCAGTACTTC. Amino acid sequence: CSARREGASYEQYF.

This clonotype was counted a few times. The chain links TRBV19 to TRBJ1-5; D unresolved. The CDR3 runs to 17 residues. Trimming took 1 base from V and 0 from J, leaving 13 bases between them. Looked up from germline, CDR1 is LNHDA and CDR2 is SQIVND (reference sequence). The DNA of the CDR3 is TGTGCCAGTAGTATAGGGCTGATCCCGAATAGCAATCAGCCCCAGCATTTT. This codes for CASSIGLIPNSNQPQHF. Looking up the rest from reference TRBV19 and TRBJ1-5 gives the full variable domain: DGGITQSPKYLFRKEGQNVTLSCEQNLNHDAMYWYRQDPGQGLRLIYYSQIVNDFQKGDIAEGYSVSREKKESFPLTVTSAQKNPTAFYLCASSIGLIPNSNQPQHFGDGTRLSIL.

The sample holds many counts of this clonotype. The chain couples TRBV27 to TRBJ2-1, with 7 bases matching TRBD2. There are 16 residues in the CDR3. V was clipped by 0 bases and J by 3 bases; unmatched bases: 5. Germline values: CDR1 MNHEY, CDR2 SMNVEV (reference sequence). The DNA of the CDR3 is TGTGCCAGCAGTTTATCGTGGGGGGGATACTACAATGAGCAGTTCTTC. Translated, it gives CASSLSWGGYYNEQFF.

This clonotype was recorded at least ten times. The chain employs TRBV7-2 and TRBJ2-5, with D perhaps TRBD2 (5 bases). CDR3 length: 15 amino acids. V was trimmed by 1 base and J by 2 bases, leaving 11 bases between them. The germline V gene has CDR1 SGHTA and CDR2 FQGNSA. CDR3 residues: CASSLVYSGQETQYF. CDR3 bases: TGTGCCAGCAGCTTAGTCTACAGCGGTCAAGAGACCCAGTACTTC.